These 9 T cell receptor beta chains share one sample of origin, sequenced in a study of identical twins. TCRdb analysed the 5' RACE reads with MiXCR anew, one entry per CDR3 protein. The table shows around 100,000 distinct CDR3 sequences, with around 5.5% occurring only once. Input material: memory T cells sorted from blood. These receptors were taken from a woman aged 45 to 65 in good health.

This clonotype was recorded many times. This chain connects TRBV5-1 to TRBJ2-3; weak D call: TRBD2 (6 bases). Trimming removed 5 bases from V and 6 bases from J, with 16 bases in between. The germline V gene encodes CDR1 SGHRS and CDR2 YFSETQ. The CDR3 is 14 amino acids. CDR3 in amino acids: CASRPGGIEDTQYF. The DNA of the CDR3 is TGCGCCAGCAGGCCTGGCGGGATTGAGGATACGCAGTATTTT.

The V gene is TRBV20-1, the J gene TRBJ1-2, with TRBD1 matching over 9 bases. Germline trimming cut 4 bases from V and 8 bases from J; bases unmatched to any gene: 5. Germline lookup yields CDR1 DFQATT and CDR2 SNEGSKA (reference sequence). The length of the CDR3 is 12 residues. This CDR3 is CSATTGGEGYTF. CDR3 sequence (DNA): TGCAGTGCTACCACAGGGGGCGAGGGCTACACCTTC.

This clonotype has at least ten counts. The CDR3 is CASSAIEGISGNTIYF. The CDR3 DNA sequence: TGCGCCAGCTCAGCTATCGAGGGGATCTCTGGAAACACCATATATTTT. The chain recombines TRBV5-1 with TRBJ1-3; possible D gene TRBD1, 5 bases. This CDR3 has 16 residues. Germline V lookup: CDR1 SGHRS, CDR2 YFSETQ. Trimming left V 7 bases short and J 0 bases short, with 17 bases between.

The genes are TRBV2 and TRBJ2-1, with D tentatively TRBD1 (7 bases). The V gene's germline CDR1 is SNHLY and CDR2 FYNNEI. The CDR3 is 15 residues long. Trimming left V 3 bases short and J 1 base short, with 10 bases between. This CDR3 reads CASSDRGASYNEQFF. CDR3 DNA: TGTGCCAGCAGTGACAGGGGGGCTTCCTACAATGAGCAGTTCTTC.

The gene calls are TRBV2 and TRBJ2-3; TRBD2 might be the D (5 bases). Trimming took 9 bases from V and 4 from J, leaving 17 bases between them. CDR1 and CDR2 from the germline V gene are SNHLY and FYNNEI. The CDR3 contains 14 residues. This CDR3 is CARSRTSGADTQYF. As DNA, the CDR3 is TGTGCCAGGAGTCGCACTAGTGGAGCAGATACGCAGTATTTT.

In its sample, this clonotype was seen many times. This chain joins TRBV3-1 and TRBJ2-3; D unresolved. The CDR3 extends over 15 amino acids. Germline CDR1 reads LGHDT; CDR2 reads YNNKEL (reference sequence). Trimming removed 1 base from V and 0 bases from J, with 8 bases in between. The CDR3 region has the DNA TGTGCCAGCAGCCAAGGGGTACAGAGCACAGATACGCAGTATTTT. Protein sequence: CASSQGVQSTDTQYF.

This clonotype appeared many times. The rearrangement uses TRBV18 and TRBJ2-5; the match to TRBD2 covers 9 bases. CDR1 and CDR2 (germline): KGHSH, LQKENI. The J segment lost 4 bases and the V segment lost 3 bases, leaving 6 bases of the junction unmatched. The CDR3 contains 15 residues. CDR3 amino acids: CASSPRTSAGETQYF. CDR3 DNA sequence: TGTGCCAGCTCACCTCGGACTAGCGCGGGAGAGACCCAGTACTTC.

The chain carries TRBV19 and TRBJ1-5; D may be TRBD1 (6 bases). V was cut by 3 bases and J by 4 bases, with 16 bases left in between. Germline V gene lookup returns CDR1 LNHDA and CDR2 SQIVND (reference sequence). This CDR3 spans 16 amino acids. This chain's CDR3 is CASSMVVWTDNQPQHF. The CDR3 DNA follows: TGTGCCAGTAGTATGGTGGTATGGACAGATAATCAGCCCCAGCATTTT.

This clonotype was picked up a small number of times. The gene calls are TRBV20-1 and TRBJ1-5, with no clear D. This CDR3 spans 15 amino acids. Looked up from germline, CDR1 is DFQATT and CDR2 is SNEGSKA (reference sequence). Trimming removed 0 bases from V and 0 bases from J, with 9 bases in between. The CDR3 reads CSARDQAYSNQPQHF. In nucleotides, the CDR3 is TGCAGTGCTAGAGATCAGGCATATAGCAATCAGCCCCAGCATTTT.